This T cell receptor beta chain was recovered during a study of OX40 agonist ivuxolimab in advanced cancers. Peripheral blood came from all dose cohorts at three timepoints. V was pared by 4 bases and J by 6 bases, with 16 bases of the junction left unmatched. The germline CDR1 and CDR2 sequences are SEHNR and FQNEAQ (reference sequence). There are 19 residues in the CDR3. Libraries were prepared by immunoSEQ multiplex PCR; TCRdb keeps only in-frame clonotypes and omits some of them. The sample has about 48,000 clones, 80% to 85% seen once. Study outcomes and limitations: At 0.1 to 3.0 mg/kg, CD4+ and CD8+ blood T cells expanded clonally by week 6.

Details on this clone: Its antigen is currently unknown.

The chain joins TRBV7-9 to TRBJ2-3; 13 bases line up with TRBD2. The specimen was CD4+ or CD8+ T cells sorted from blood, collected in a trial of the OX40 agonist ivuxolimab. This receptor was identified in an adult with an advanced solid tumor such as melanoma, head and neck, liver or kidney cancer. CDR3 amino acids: CASSSGLAGRPYSRDTQYF. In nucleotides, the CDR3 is TGTGCCAGCAGCTCGGGACTAGCGGGAAGGCCCTATTCCCGGGATACGCAGTATTTT.